The next 8 T cell receptor beta chains were all read from a single sample in a study of somatic mutations in cytotoxic T cells in rheumatoid arthritis. Using immunoSEQ multiplex PCR, the repertoire was profiled, and TCRdb retains in-frame clones only, with some absent. This table holds approximately 33,000 clones, roughly four fifths found once. The sequenced sample consisted of CD8+ T cells sorted from blood. Receptors originate from a middle-aged man in good health.

The CDR3 bases are TGTGCCATCAGTGACCCCGGGACAGGGGGAAGCAATCAGCCCCAGCATTTT. This codes for CAISDPGTGGSNQPQHF. The rearrangement joins TRBV10-3 to TRBJ1-5; TRBD1 aligns across 11 bases. This CDR3 region has 17 residues. CDR1 ENHRY and CDR2 SYGVKD come from the germline V gene. J was trimmed by 1 base and V by 3 bases; bases with no gene match: 5.

The rearrangement joins TRBV19 to TRBJ2-7; D is unresolved. Germline V gene sequence: CDR1 LNHDA, CDR2 SQIVND (reference sequence). Deletions cut 3 bases from V and 0 bases from J, with 9 bases between. CDR3 length equals 14 residues. As DNA, the CDR3 is TGTGCCAGTAGTATCGGTGGGCTCTCCTACGAGCAGTACTTC. Translation: CASSIGGLSYEQYF.

The chain recombines TRBV10-3 with TRBJ2-5; the match to TRBD1 covers 7 bases. The CDR3 has 12 amino acids. After removal of 10 bases from V and 0 bases from J, the junction contained 2 bases not matched to a gene. The V gene's germline CDR1 is ENHRY and CDR2 SYGVKD. The CDR3 region has the DNA TGTGCCACCAGGGGGTACCAAGAGACCCAGTACTTC. It is translated as CATRGYQETQYF.

As for this clone: The sample has other DNA sequences that encode this CDR3 too. V and J are TRBV27 and TRBJ2-7; 8 nucleotides agree with TRBD1. The V and J ends lost 5 bases and 1 base, in that order; junction bases with no gene match: 4. In germline, CDR1 is MNHEY, CDR2 SMNVEV (reference sequence). The CDR3 has 14 residues. CDR3 nucleotide sequence: TGTGCCAGCAGTCCACGGACAGGGTCCTACGAGCAGTACTTC. This codes for CASSPRTGSYEQYF.

This clone was picked up one time. The rearrangement uses TRBV5-5 and TRBJ2-3, with 8 positions matching TRBD2. CDR1 and CDR2 (germline): SGHKS, YYEKEE (reference sequence). Trimming cost V 6 bases and J 3 bases; bases outside gene matches: 3. CDR3 length: 13 amino acids. As DNA, the CDR3 is TGTGCCAGCAAACGGGAGGGGACAGATACGCAGTATTTT. Translating gives CASKREGTDTQYF. Based on the CDR3 plus reference TRBV5-5 and TRBJ2-3, the full variable domain is DAGVTQSPTHLIKTRGQQVTLRCSPISGHKSVSWYQQVLGQGPQFIFQYYEKEERGRGNFPDRFSARQFPNYSSELNVNALLLGDSALYLCASKREGTDTQYFGPGTRLTVL.

This chain joins TRBV4-3 and TRBJ1-2; D is ambiguous. The CDR3 length is 12 residues. CDR1 and CDR2 from the germline V gene are LGHNA and YSLEER. V lost 0 bases, J lost 7 bases, and 6 bases lay in between. DNA for the CDR3: TGCGCCAGCAGCCAAGATTACTCTGGCTACACCTTC. Amino acid sequence: CASSQDYSGYTF.

V usage is TRBV27 and J usage is TRBJ2-7; tentative D call: TRBD1 (6 bases). Germline V gene data show CDR1 as MNHEY and CDR2 as SMNVEV (reference sequence). CDR3 length equals 14 residues. Trimming took 2 bases from V and 1 from J, leaving 9 bases between them. The CDR3 loop reads CASSLSGQSYEQYF. CDR3 DNA: TGTGCCAGCAGTTTAAGCGGACAGTCCTACGAGCAGTACTTC.

V usage is TRBV28 and J usage is TRBJ2-4; no clear D gene. Germline CDR1 is MDHEN and CDR2 is SYDVKM. Trimming removed 5 bases at V and 6 bases at J, with 14 bases between. This CDR3 comprises 14 residues. CDR3 amino acids: CASSGRSVRNIQYF. Here the CDR3 DNA reads TGTGCCAGCAGTGGGCGATCGGTGAGAAACATTCAGTACTTC.